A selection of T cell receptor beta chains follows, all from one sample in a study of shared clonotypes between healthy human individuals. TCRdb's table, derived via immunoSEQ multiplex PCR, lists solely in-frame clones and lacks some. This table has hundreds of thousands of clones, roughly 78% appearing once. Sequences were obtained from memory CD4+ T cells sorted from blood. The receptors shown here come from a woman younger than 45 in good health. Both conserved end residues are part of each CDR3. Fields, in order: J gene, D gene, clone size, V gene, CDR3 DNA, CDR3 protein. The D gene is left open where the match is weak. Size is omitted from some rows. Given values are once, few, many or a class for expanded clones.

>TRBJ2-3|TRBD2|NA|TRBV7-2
TGTGCCAGCAGCTTCTTAGCGGGTAAAGATACGCAGTATTTT
CASSFLAGKDTQYF
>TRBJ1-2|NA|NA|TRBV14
TGTGCCAGCAGCCCCGGACAGTTTGGCTACACCTTC
CASSPGQFGYTF
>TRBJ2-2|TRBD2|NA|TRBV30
TGTGCCTGGACCGGGACTAGTCTCTTCGGCGGGGAGCTGTTTTTT
CAWTGTSLFGGELFF
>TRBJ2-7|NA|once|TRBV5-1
TGCGCCAGCAGCTTGGACAGCGCAACCTACGAGCAGTACTTC
CASSLDSATYEQYF
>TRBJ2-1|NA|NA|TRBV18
TGTGCCAGCTCGGTGACCGGGACTTACTACAATGAGCAGTTCTTC
CASSVTGTYYNEQFF
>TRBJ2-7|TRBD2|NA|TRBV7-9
TGTGCCAGCAGCCCGCGGCAGGTAGCGGGAGCCTCCTACGAGCAGTACTTC
CASSPRQVAGASYEQYF
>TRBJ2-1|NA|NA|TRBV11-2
TGTGCCAGCAGCTTAGTGCGCAGAAGCTCCTACAATGAGCAGTTCTTC
CASSLVRRSSYNEQFF
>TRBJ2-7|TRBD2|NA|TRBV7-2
TGTGCCAGCAGCCAAGTAGGAGGCGGGAGGGCTTTAGAGCAGTACTTC
CASSQVGGGRALEQYF
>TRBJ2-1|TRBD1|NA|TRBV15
TGTGCCACCAGCAGGGGTAGGACAGGGGGGTCCAATGAGCAGTTCTTC
CATSRGRTGGSNEQFF
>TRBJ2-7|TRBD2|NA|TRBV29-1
TGCAGCGCTACGGGGACTACCTACGAGCAGTACTTC
CSATGTTYEQYF
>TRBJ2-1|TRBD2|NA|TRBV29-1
TGCAGCGTCGGGTTTCTAGCGGGAGGGCCGCATGAGCAGTTCTTC
CSVGFLAGGPHEQFF
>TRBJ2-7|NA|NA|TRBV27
TGTGCCAGCGTTATACAGGGTTTATCCTACGAGCAGTACTTC
CASVIQGLSYEQYF
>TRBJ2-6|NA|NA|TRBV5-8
TGTGCCAGCAGACCTCTGGTCCGCTACTCTGGGGCCAACGTCCTGACTTTC
CASRPLVRYSGANVLTF
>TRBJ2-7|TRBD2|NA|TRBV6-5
TGTGCCAGCAGTTCCGGGACTAGCGGTACCTACGAGCAGTACTTC
CASSSGTSGTYEQYF
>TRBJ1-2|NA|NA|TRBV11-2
TGTGCCAGCAGCTTCCAAAGGGACAACTATGGCTACACCTTC
CASSFQRDNYGYTF
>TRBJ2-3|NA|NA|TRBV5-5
TGTGCCAGCAGGCCTTTGATAAACACAGATACGCAGTATTTT
CASRPLINTDTQYF
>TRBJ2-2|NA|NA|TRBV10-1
TGCGCCAGCGAAACGAACACCGGGGAGCTGTTTTTT
CASETNTGELFF
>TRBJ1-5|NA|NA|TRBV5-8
TGTGCCAGCAGCCCATCAGGGGCCCCATGGGAGCCCCAGCATTTT
CASSPSGAPWEPQHF